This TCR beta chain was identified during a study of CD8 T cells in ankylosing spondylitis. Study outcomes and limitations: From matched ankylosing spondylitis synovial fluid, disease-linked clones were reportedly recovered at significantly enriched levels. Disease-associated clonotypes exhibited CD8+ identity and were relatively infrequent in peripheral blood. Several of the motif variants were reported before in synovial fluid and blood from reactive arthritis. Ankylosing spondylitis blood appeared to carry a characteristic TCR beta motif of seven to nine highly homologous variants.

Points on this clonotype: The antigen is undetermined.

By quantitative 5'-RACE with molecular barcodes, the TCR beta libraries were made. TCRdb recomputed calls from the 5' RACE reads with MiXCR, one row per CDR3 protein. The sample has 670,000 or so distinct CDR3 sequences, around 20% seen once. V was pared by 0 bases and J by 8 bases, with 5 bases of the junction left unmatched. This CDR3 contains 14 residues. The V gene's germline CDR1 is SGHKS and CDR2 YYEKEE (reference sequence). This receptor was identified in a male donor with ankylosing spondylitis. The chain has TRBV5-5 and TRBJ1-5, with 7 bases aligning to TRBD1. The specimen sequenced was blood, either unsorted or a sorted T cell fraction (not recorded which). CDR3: CASSLEAGGKPQHF. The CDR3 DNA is TGTGCCAGCAGCTTGGAGGCAGGGGGGAAGCCCCAGCATTTT.